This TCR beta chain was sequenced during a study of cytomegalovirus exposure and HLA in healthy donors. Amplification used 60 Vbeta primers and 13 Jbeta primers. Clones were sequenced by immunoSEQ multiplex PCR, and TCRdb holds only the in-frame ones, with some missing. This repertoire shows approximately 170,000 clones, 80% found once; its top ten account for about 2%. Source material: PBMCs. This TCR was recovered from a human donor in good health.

For the CDR3, the DNA is TGTGCCAGCAGCTTAGTAGGGGCCACGAACACCGGGGAGCTGTTTTTT. Translation gives CASSLVGATNTGELFF. The chain uses TRBV7-8 and TRBJ2-2, with a tentative D call TRBD1 (5 bases). Looked up from germline, CDR1 is SGHVS and CDR2 is FQNEAQ. The CDR3 covers 16 residues. The V end lost 1 base, the J end lost 0 bases, and 9 bases lay between the germline ends. Complete variable domain (other parts from reference TRBV7-8 and TRBJ2-2): GAGVSQSPRYKVAKRGQDVALRCDPISGHVSLFWYQQALGQGPEFLTYFQNEAQLDKSGLPSDRFFAERPEGSVSTLKIQRTQQEDSAVYLCASSLVGATNTGELFFGEGSRLTVL.